These 8 T cell receptor beta chains came from one sample sequenced in a study of blood T cell repertoires in COVID-19. Clones were sequenced by immunoSEQ multiplex PCR, and TCRdb holds only the in-frame ones, with some missing. The repertoire consists of some 60,000 clones, with around 88% occurring once and the leading ten covering 4% to 5.5%. Sequencing was carried out using peripheral blood. The source is a man aged 55 to 70 with acute or convalescent COVID-19.

The chain joins TRBV28 to TRBJ2-2; TRBD2 aligns across 9 bases. Germline V lookup: CDR1 MDHEN, CDR2 SYDVKM. Trimming took 3 bases from V and 6 from J; bases not matched to a gene: 2. This CDR3 is built from 14 residues. The DNA of the CDR3 is TGTGCCAGCAGTTTGATAGCGGGAGCCGGGGAGCTGTTTTTT. Translation: CASSLIAGAGELFF. Full variable domain (remainder filled in from reference TRBV28 and TRBJ2-2): DVKVTQSSRYLVKRTGEKVFLECVQDMDHENMFWYRQDPGLGLRLIYFSYDVKMKEKGDIPEGYSVSREKKERFSLILESASTNQTSMYLCASSLIAGAGELFFGEGSRLTVL.

The chain is built from TRBV19 and TRBJ2-2, with a tentative D call TRBD2 (7 bases). From germline, CDR1 is LNHDA and CDR2 SQIVND (reference sequence). Trimming stripped 5 bases from V and 3 bases from J, with 16 bases between. The CDR3 contains 16 residues. CDR3 in amino acids: CASSVHGGPDTGELFF. CDR3 coding DNA: TGTGCCAGTAGTGTCCACGGGGGGCCGGACACCGGGGAGCTGTTTTTT.

This rearrangement joins TRBV18 to TRBJ2-7, with D possibly being TRBD2 (5 bases). V lost 3 bases and J lost 3, with 12 bases in between. The germline V gene has CDR1 KGHSH and CDR2 LQKENI. CDR3 length: 14 amino acids. The CDR3 bases are TGTGCCAGCTCACCCCGACTAAACGGCTACGAGCAGTACTTC. It codes for CASSPRLNGYEQYF.

The chain is built from TRBV6-5 and TRBJ1-5, with 9 bases fitting TRBD1. With 4 bases clipped from V and 7 bases from J, the junction kept 8 bases outside the gene matches. The germline V gene has CDR1 MNHEY and CDR2 SVGAGI. The CDR3 covers 15 residues. CDR3 nucleotides: TGTGCCAGCAGTTCCCAAGACAGGGGGAGCCAGCCCCAGCATTTT. Protein product: CASSSQDRGSQPQHF.

V and J are TRBV24-1 and TRBJ2-2, with 7 bases identical to TRBD2. V lost 3 bases, J lost 0 bases, and 3 bases stayed unmatched. The CDR3 spans 16 residues. Germline V gene data show CDR1 as KGHDR and CDR2 as SFDVKD. CDR3 DNA sequence: TGTGCCACCAGTGATGGGGGACTATCGAACACCGGGGAGCTGTTTTTT. It codes for CATSDGGLSNTGELFF.

The V call is TRBV28, the J call TRBJ1-5, with TRBD1 identical over 8 bases. Germline CDR1 MDHEN, CDR2 SYDVKM. The CDR3 spans 16 residues. Unmatched junction bases numbered 7, after V lost 5 bases and J lost 1 base. This CDR3 reads CASSTRQGLSNQPQHF. The CDR3 nucleotides are TGTGCCAGCAGTACTCGACAGGGGTTGAGCAATCAGCCCCAGCATTTT.

In this sample, this clone turned up a few times. The J gene is TRBJ1-5, the V gene TRBV28, with a weak D call TRBD1 (6 bases). The germline V gene encodes CDR1 MDHEN and CDR2 SYDVKM. V gave up 3 bases and J gave up 3 bases, with 12 bases separating them. This CDR3 has 15 residues. The CDR3 coding sequence is TGTGCCAGCAGTTTCACACAGGGCCTCAATCAGCCCCAGCATTTT. Protein product: CASSFTQGLNQPQHF.

The V and J genes are TRBV28 and TRBJ1-6; 8 bases align to TRBD1. The CDR3 runs to 17 residues. The trim removed 2 bases at V and 4 bases at J, leaving 7 bases unmatched. Per germline, CDR1 MDHEN and CDR2 SYDVKM. The CDR3 sequence: CASSLAGGQGYNSPLHF. The CDR3, as DNA: TGTGCCAGCAGTTTAGCGGGTGGACAGGGATATAATTCACCCCTCCACTTT.